This passage covers 20 T cell receptor beta chains from one sample sequenced in a study of brain T cells in children with intractable seizures. Repertoires were generated with immunoSEQ multiplex PCR, while TCRdb's copy carries only in-frame clones and drops some. The top ten clones hold around 1.6% of a sample with tens of thousands of clones, approximately 94% of them seen once. Material: peripheral blood, obtained at surgery. The receptors derive from a boy less than two years old with tuberous sclerosis and intractable seizures.

This clone was detected once. This chain connects TRBV20-1 to TRBJ2-7; TRBD2 matches at 9 bases. The germline gives CDR1 DFQATT, CDR2 SNEGSKA (reference sequence). V dropped 3 bases and J dropped 9; count of bases not matched to a gene: 9. This CDR3 is built from 13 residues. The CDR3 loop reads CSASMRTSAGQYF. The CDR3, as DNA: TGCAGTGCTAGTATGCGGACTAGCGCCGGGCAGTACTTC.

The CDR3 region is CAWNSGTGAYEQYF. The CDR3 region has the DNA TGTGCCTGGAACTCCGGGACAGGGGCCTACGAGCAGTACTTC. The chain has TRBV30 and TRBJ2-7; 10 positions agree with TRBD1. The CDR3 consists of 14 residues. In germline, CDR1 is GTSNPN, CDR2 SVGIG (reference sequence). V lost 4 bases, J lost 2 bases, and 5 bases stayed unmatched.

This clone appeared once. The rearrangement joins TRBV12-5 to TRBJ2-3; D remains unclear. The CDR3 covers 13 residues. CDR1 LGHNT and CDR2 FRNRAP come from the germline V gene. V dropped 1 base and J dropped 4 bases, with 6 bases sitting between them. DNA of the CDR3: TGTGCTAGTGGTTTGGAAGTGCCAGATACGCAGTATTTT. Translated: CASGLEVPDTQYF.

The chain recombines TRBV5-4 with TRBJ2-1; 8 bases are a match to TRBD2. V shed 0 bases and J 6 bases; nucleotides not matched to a gene: 5. The CDR3 is made up of 15 amino acids. The germline gives CDR1 SGHNT, CDR2 YYREEE (reference sequence). The CDR3 nucleotides read TGTGCCAGCAGCTTGGAGGGACTAGGGGGCAATGAGCAGTTCTTC. Translation gives CASSLEGLGGNEQFF.

J is TRBJ1-1 and V is TRBV29-1; D is perhaps TRBD1 (6 bases). V shed 4 bases and J shed 0 bases, with 12 bases lying between them. CDR1 is SQVTM and CDR2 is ANQGSEA in the germline V gene. This CDR3 region has 14 residues. CDR3 DNA sequence: TGCAGCGTTGCGGACAGACCCCTGAACACTGAAGCTTTCTTT. Translation: CSVADRPLNTEAFF.

The chain couples TRBV20-1 to TRBJ2-3; 8 bases line up with TRBD2. The CDR3 totals 14 residues. Germline-derived CDR1 and CDR2 are DFQATT and SNEGSKA (reference sequence). J was trimmed by 3 bases and V by 3 bases; bases with no gene match: 5. The CDR3 coding sequence is TGCAGTGCTAGTCGGGAGGGCCCAACAGATACGCAGTATTTT. Protein: CSASREGPTDTQYF.

The gene calls are TRBV19 and TRBJ1-1; no reliable D call. CDR3 length: 13 residues. Trimming removed 6 bases from V and 1 base from J, with 9 bases in between. CDR1 and CDR2 (germline): LNHDA, SQIVND (reference sequence). The CDR3 sequence: CASRPPGNTEAFF. The CDR3 nucleotides read TGTGCCAGTAGACCTCCCGGGAACACTGAAGCTTTCTTT.

This rearrangement joins TRBV7-8 to TRBJ2-5; D is perhaps TRBD2 (6 bases). V gave up 8 bases and J gave up 5 bases, with 12 bases separating them. The CDR3 is made up of 12 amino acids. Per germline, CDR1 SGHVS and CDR2 FQNEAQ. The CDR3 DNA reads TGTGCCAGCGGGACGGGGGTTGAGACCCAGTACTTC. Its translation is CASGTGVETQYF. Full variable domain (rest looked up from reference TRBV7-8 and TRBJ2-5): GAGVSQSPRYKVAKRGQDVALRCDPISGHVSLFWYQQALGQGPEFLTYFQNEAQLDKSGLPSDRFFAERPEGSVSTLKIQRTQQEDSAVYLCASGTGVETQYFGPGTRLLVL.

The chain links TRBV10-1 to TRBJ2-3, with TRBD1 matching over 9 bases. Germline assignment: CDR1 WNHNN and CDR2 SYGVQD (reference sequence). The CDR3 is made up of 15 amino acids. J gave up 4 bases and V 4 bases, and 6 bases lay outside the gene matches. CDR3 protein: CASSGTGAGPDTQYF. The CDR3, as DNA: TGCGCCAGCAGTGGGACAGGGGCGGGTCCAGATACGCAGTATTTT.

The CDR3 coding sequence is TGTGCCAGCAGTCCCACCGCCCCGGACAGGGGGCGCGCCACCGGGGAGCTGTTTTTT. Its protein is CASSPTAPDRGRATGELFF. The rearrangement uses TRBV28 and TRBJ2-2; 11 bases line up with TRBD1. V shed 5 bases and J 4 bases; nucleotides not matched to a gene: 15. Germline values: CDR1 MDHEN, CDR2 SYDVKM. The CDR3 runs to 19 residues. The full variable domain, completed using reference TRBV28 and TRBJ2-2, is DVKVTQSSRYLVKRTGEKVFLECVQDMDHENMFWYRQDPGLGLRLIYFSYDVKMKEKGDIPEGYSVSREKKERFSLILESASTNQTSMYLCASSPTAPDRGRATGELFFGEGSRLTVL.

This clone was observed a handful of times. CDR3 protein: CASTRQGDQPQHF. As DNA, the CDR3 is TGTGCCAGCACCCGGCAGGGTGATCAGCCCCAGCATTTT. The chain is built from TRBV2 and TRBJ1-5; perhaps TRBD1 as D (5 bases). The CDR3 loop spans 13 amino acids. V was pared by 7 bases and J by 5 bases, with 12 bases between. The germline V gene has CDR1 SNHLY and CDR2 FYNNEI.

The genes are TRBV6-1 and TRBJ1-5; weak D call: TRBD1 (6 bases). Germline CDR1 and CDR2: MNHNS and SASEGT. This CDR3 is 15 amino acids long. V gave up 2 bases and J gave up 1 base, with 9 bases separating them. In DNA, the CDR3 is TGTGCCAGCAGTGAATGGAGGGGGAGCAATCAGCCCCAGCATTTT. Amino acid sequence: CASSEWRGSNQPQHF.

The rearrangement joins TRBV24-1 to TRBJ2-3; 16 nucleotides align to TRBD2. The CDR3 length is 17 residues. The germline gives CDR1 KGHDR, CDR2 SFDVKD. The J segment lost 6 bases and the V segment lost 4 bases, leaving 6 bases of the junction unmatched. This chain's CDR3 is CATSEVPGLAGGDTQYF. The CDR3 DNA reads as TGTGCCACCAGTGAGGTGCCGGGACTAGCGGGAGGGGATACGCAGTATTTT.

The chain is built from TRBV19 and TRBJ2-7; no reliable D call. The CDR3 consists of 13 residues. V was shortened by 1 base and J by 0 bases, with 4 bases between the two germline ends. The germline V gene has CDR1 LNHDA and CDR2 SQIVND (reference sequence). The CDR3 sequence: CASSIAASYEQYF. Here the CDR3 DNA reads TGTGCCAGTAGTATAGCTGCCTCCTACGAGCAGTACTTC.

The chain joins TRBV6-1 to TRBJ2-5; 12 bases map to TRBD2. V lost 2 bases and J lost 3; bases outside the gene matches: 7. From germline, CDR1 is MNHNS and CDR2 SASEGT. The CDR3 is 17 amino acids. The CDR3 loop reads CASSEFRGLAGKETQYF. The CDR3, as DNA: TGTGCCAGCAGTGAATTTCGGGGACTAGCGGGTAAAGAGACCCAGTACTTC.

The J gene is TRBJ2-1, the V gene TRBV24-1, with D possibly TRBD1 on 5 matching bases. From germline, CDR1 is KGHDR and CDR2 SFDVKD. Trimming stripped 4 bases from V and 4 bases from J, with 7 bases between. The CDR3 extends over 13 amino acids. CDR3 in DNA: TGTGCCACCAGTGAAGGGGCTTACAATGAGCAGTTCTTC. It translates to CATSEGAYNEQFF.

This clone turned up a few times. The chain links TRBV15 to TRBJ2-6, with 8 bases matching TRBD1. The length of the CDR3 is 18 residues. Germline V lookup: CDR1 LNHNV, CDR2 YYDKDF (reference sequence). The trim removed 4 bases at V and 0 bases at J, leaving 8 bases unmatched. The CDR3 loop is CATSTRQGSSSGANVLTF. The DNA for the CDR3 is TGTGCCACCAGCACCCGACAGGGGTCCAGCTCTGGGGCCAACGTCCTGACTTTC.

J is TRBJ2-1 and V is TRBV6-4; 11 positions agree with TRBD2. The CDR3 covers 15 residues. Per the germline V gene, CDR1 is MRHNA and CDR2 is SNTAGT. V lost 5 bases to trimming and J lost 6 bases; unmatched junction nucleotides: 6. CDR3 sequence reads: CASSSTSGSSNEQFF. The CDR3 DNA follows: TGTGCCAGCAGTTCCACTAGCGGGAGTAGCAATGAGCAGTTCTTC.

CDR3 sequence: CASSFTGEGGNQPQHF. The CDR3 DNA reads TGTGCCAGCAGTTTTACAGGGGAAGGGGGCAATCAGCCCCAGCATTTT. V and J are TRBV6-2 or TRBV6-3 and TRBJ1-5, with 7 nucleotides matching TRBD1. Germline CDR1 is MNHEY and CDR2 is SVGEGT. V lost 4 bases and J lost 2; bases outside the gene matches: 8. The CDR3 consists of 16 residues.

The CDR3 DNA sequence: TGTGCCAGCAGTTACTCGAGCTCGCGAAACACCGGGGAGCTGTTTTTT. Its protein product is CASSYSSSRNTGELFF. This chain connects TRBV6-5 to TRBJ2-2; no clear D gene. The CDR3 is made up of 16 amino acids. Germline loops: CDR1 MNHEY, CDR2 SVGAGI. The germline V and J ends were trimmed by 0 bases and 2 bases, with 10 bases remaining between them.